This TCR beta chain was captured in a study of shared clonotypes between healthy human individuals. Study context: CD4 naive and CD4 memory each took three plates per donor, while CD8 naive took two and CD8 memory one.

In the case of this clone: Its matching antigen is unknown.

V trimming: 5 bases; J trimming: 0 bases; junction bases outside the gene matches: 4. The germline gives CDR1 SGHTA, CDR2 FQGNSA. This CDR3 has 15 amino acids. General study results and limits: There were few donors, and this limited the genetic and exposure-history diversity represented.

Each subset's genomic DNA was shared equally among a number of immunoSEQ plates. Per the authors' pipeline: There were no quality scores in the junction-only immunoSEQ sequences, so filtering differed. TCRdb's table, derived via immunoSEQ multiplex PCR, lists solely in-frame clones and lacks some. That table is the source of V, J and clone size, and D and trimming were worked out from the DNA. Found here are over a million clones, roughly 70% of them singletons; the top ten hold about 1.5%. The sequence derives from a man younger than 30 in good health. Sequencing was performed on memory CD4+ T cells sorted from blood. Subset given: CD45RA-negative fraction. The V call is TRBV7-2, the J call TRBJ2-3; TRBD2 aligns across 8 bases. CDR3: CASSPGTRSTDTQYF. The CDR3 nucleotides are TGTGCCAGCAGCCCCGGGACTAGGAGCACAGATACGCAGTATTTT. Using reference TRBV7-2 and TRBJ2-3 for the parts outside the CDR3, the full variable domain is GAGVSQSPSNKVTEKGKDVELRCDPISGHTALYWYRQSLGQGLEFLIYFQGNSAPDKSGLPSDRFSAERTGGSVSTLTIQRTQQEDSAVYLCASSPGTRSTDTQYFGPGTRLTVL.